A selection of T cell receptor beta chains follows, all from one sample in a study of brain T cells in children with intractable seizures. Clones were read by immunoSEQ multiplex PCR, and TCRdb kept only the in-frame ones, dropping some. The sample lists about 350,000 clones, 93% seen once, with 4.5% to 7% in the top ten. Here the sequenced sample was peripheral blood, taken approximately 5 months after surgery. These receptors all come from a boy under two years old with tuberous sclerosis and intractable seizures. The CDR3 runs from the conserved cysteine through the conserved F or W. The D gene is left open where the match is weak. Clone sizes are given selectively: once, few, many, or a class where the clone is expanded.

CDR3 protein,CDR3 DNA,V gene,D gene,clone size,J gene
CASSSSLAGGSDTQYF,TGCGCCAGCAGCTCGTCACTAGCGGGAGGTTCAGATACGCAGTATTTT,TRBV5-1,TRBD2,-,TRBJ2-3
CASSIALFYNEQFF,TGTGCCAGTAGTATCGCACTATTCTACAATGAGCAGTTCTTC,TRBV19,-,-,TRBJ2-1
CASSVGQGLGETQYF,TGTGCCAGTAGTGTGGGACAGGGGCTTGGGGAGACCCAGTACTTC,TRBV19,TRBD1,once,TRBJ2-5
CASSPRDRDYEQYF,TGTGCCAGCAGCCCCCGGGACAGGGACTACGAGCAGTACTTC,TRBV7-9,TRBD1,-,TRBJ2-7
CAWSPSGGGYTF,TGTGCCTGGAGCCCATCAGGTGGGGGCTACACCTTC,TRBV30,-,-,TRBJ1-2
CASTLGVNYGYTF,TGTGCCAGTACCCTAGGGGTCAACTATGGCTACACCTTC,TRBV2,-,once,TRBJ1-2
CASGLVLGLAGTFGVEQFF,TGTGCTAGTGGTTTGGTACTTGGGCTAGCGGGAACCTTCGGAGTTGAGCAGTTCTTC,TRBV12-5,TRBD2,-,TRBJ2-1
CASSVTADTGELFF,TGTGCCAGCAGCGTTACAGCGGACACCGGGGAGCTGTTTTTT,TRBV9,-,-,TRBJ2-2
CASSYVTGGAGTEAFF,TGTGCCAGCAGTTACGTGACAGGGGGCGCGGGCACTGAAGCTTTCTTT,TRBV6-5,TRBD1,once,TRBJ1-1
CAWSRGGFRNEQFF,TGTGCCTGGAGTAGGGGTGGGTTCCGAAATGAGCAGTTCTTC,TRBV30,-,-,TRBJ2-1
CASSFGRLVQETQYF,TGTGCCAGCAGCTTTGGCAGGTTGGTCCAAGAGACCCAGTACTTC,TRBV5-6,-,once,TRBJ2-5
CASSGPGQGVNTEAFF,TGTGCCAGCAGCGGACCGGGACAGGGGGTGAACACTGAAGCTTTCTTT,TRBV7-9,TRBD1,-,TRBJ1-1
CASRMDSPYGYTF,TGTGCCAGCAGGATGGATAGTCCCTATGGCTACACCTTC,TRBV28,-,-,TRBJ1-2
CASSLNLGQGVLYEQYF,TGTGCCAGCAGCCTTAATCTCGGACAGGGAGTTCTCTACGAGCAGTACTTC,TRBV7-8,TRBD1,-,TRBJ2-7
CASSVGLAGANVLTF,TGTGCCAGCAGCGTAGGATTGGCTGGGGCCAACGTCCTGACTTTC,TRBV9,-,-,TRBJ2-6
CASSLVGGEQYF,TGCGCCAGCAGCTTGGTCGGGGGCGAGCAGTACTTC,TRBV5-1,-,-,TRBJ2-7
CASSESKGYHGYTF,TGCGCCAGCAGTGAGTCTAAGGGGTACCACGGCTACACCTTC,TRBV10-2,-,-,TRBJ1-2